The rows below give T cell receptor beta chains drawn from one sample of a study of blood T cell repertoires in COVID-19. The assay was immunoSEQ multiplex PCR, and TCRdb's table has in-frame clones only and misses some. The sample carries a few hundred thousand clones, 85% to 90% recorded once. Material for sequencing was PBMCs or T cells enriched from blood (not recorded which). All receptors come from a woman aged 25 to 39 who had recovered from COVID-19. Each CDR3 is given with its conserved first and last residue. D genes are given only for firm matches. Clone size is shown for a subset of rows, as once, few, many or a class of expanded clone.

d_call	v_call	cdr3_length	j_call	clone_size	cdr3_aa	cdr3_nt
TRBD1	TRBV27	17	TRBJ1-5	-	CASSLRAPDRGNQPQHF	TGTGCCAGCAGTTTAAGGGCCCCGGACAGGGGTAATCAGCCCCAGCATTTT
TRBD1	TRBV5-1	18	TRBJ2-6	-	CASSDLRDRGFGANVLTF	TGCGCCAGCAGCGACCTCCGGGACAGGGGTTTTGGGGCCAACGTCCTGACTTTC
TRBD2	TRBV3-1/TRBV3-2	16	TRBJ2-1	-	CASSQTRAGLADRLLF	TGTGCCAGCAGCCAAACCCGGGCGGGACTAGCGGACAGGTTGCTCTTC
-	TRBV7-9	19	TRBJ2-7	-	CASSNPGVPDFLGPYEQYF	TGTGCCAGCAGCAATCCGGGGGTGCCCGATTTTTTGGGGCCCTACGAGCAGTACTTC
-	TRBV11-3	13	TRBJ2-2	-	CASSLRNTGELFF	TGTGCCAGCAGCTTACGGAACACCGGGGAGCTGTTTTTT
TRBD1	TRBV7-2	14	TRBJ1-2	-	CASSTSGQFYGYTF	TGTGCCAGCAGCACGTCGGGACAGTTTTATGGCTACACCTTC
-	TRBV5-1	16	TRBJ2-3	once	CASSLGQVGGTDTQYF	TGCGCCAGCAGCTTGGGACAGGTCGGGGGCACAGATACGCAGTATTTT
-	TRBV7-9	14	TRBJ2-7	once	CASSPKGLSYEQYF	TGTGCCAGCAGCCCAAAGGGGCTCTCCTACGAGCAGTACTTC
TRBD1	TRBV7-9	16	TRBJ1-3	-	CASRRDRQSSGNTIYF	TGTGCCAGCAGACGGGACAGGCAAAGCTCTGGAAACACCATATATTTT
TRBD1	TRBV27	14	TRBJ2-2	once	CASSGQGNSGELFF	TGTGCCAGCAGCGGACAGGGTAACTCCGGGGAGCTGTTTTTT
-	TRBV19	14	TRBJ1-4	few	CASRQQGGNEKLFF	TGTGCCAGTAGACAACAGGGTGGTAATGAAAAACTGTTTTTT
-	TRBV7-6	15	TRBJ1-6	-	CASSLEGDDYSPLHF	TGTGCCAGCAGCTTAGAAGGAGACGACTATTCACCCCTCCACTTT
TRBD1	TRBV2	13	TRBJ1-2	once	CASKGDRGYGYTF	TGTGCCAGCAAGGGGGACAGGGGCTATGGCTACACCTTC
TRBD2	TRBV3-1/TRBV3-2	14	TRBJ2-7	-	CASSLGTIRGEQYF	TGTGCCAGCAGCCTTGGGACTATTAGGGGTGAGCAGTACTTC
-	TRBV28	16	TRBJ2-1	-	CASSLLSGNSYNEQFF	TGTGCCAGCAGCCTACTTAGCGGAAACTCCTACAATGAGCAGTTCTTC
-	TRBV30	14	TRBJ1-1	few	CAWKTPRINTEAFF	TGTGCCTGGAAAACCCCCAGGATCAACACTGAAGCTTTCTTT
TRBD2	TRBV9	17	TRBJ2-1	-	CASSATKAGSSYNEQFF	TGTGCCAGCAGCGCGACAAAAGCGGGGAGCTCCTACAATGAGCAGTTCTTC
-	TRBV7-2	13	TRBJ1-1	few	CASSLLSNTEAFF	TGTGCCAGCAGTCTCCTCTCGAACACTGAAGCTTTCTTT
TRBD1	TRBV7-2	17	TRBJ2-2	-	CASSLARTGFVTGELFF	TGTGCCAGCAGCTTAGCCCGGACAGGGTTCGTGACCGGGGAGCTGTTTTTT
-	TRBV19	15	TRBJ1-2	-	CASSIISGSHYGYTF	TGTGCCAGTAGTATTATCTCAGGTTCCCACTATGGCTACACCTTC
TRBD1	TRBV30	16	TRBJ1-2	-	CAWSRTRTGRDYGYTF	TGTGCCTGGAGTCGCACCAGGACAGGAAGGGACTATGGCTACACCTTC
-	TRBV21-1	14	TRBJ2-5	few	CASSRGTHQETQYF	TGTGCCAGCAGCAGGGGGACTCACCAAGAGACCCAGTACTTC
TRBD2	TRBV7-9	18	TRBJ2-7	few	CASSLRRLAGGSSYEQYF	TGTGCCAGCAGCTTAAGAAGGCTAGCGGGCGGAAGCTCCTACGAGCAGTACTTC
-	TRBV30	11	TRBJ1-2	once	CACGLDYGYTF	TGTGCCTGCGGCCTAGACTATGGCTACACCTTC
-	TRBV27	13	TRBJ1-2	-	CASSLGGSDGYTF	TGTGCCAGCAGCCTCGGAGGTTCCGATGGCTACACCTTC
-	TRBV18	13	TRBJ2-4	-	CASSPPTGDIQYF	TGTGCCAGCTCACCACCAACTGGAGACATTCAGTACTTC
-	TRBV19	14	TRBJ2-7	-	CASSIKWTSYEQYF	TGTGCCAGTAGTATTAAGTGGACATCCTACGAGCAGTACTTC
-	TRBV30	17	TRBJ1-2	-	CAWTYRGYRHDIYGYTF	TGTGCCTGGACCTATCGGGGTTATCGCCACGATATCTATGGCTACACCTTC
-	TRBV4-1	11	TRBJ1-2	-	CASGGGYGYTF	TGCGCCAGCGGCGGCGGGTATGGCTACACCTTC
TRBD1	TRBV28	17	TRBJ2-7	-	CASSLYSWATGNIEQYF	TGTGCCAGCAGTTTATACTCTTGGGCGACAGGGAATATCGAGCAGTACTTC
-	TRBV18	12	TRBJ2-7	-	CASSPGNYEQYF	TGTGCCAGCTCACCAGGCAACTACGAGCAGTACTTC
TRBD2	TRBV4-1	16	TRBJ2-1	-	CASSQDPSGRSHEQFF	TGCGCCAGCAGCCAAGATCCTAGCGGGAGGAGCCATGAGCAGTTCTTC
-	TRBV4-1	16	TRBJ1-2	-	CASSQDYPGLKSGYTF	TGCGCCAGCAGCCAAGACTATCCGGGACTGAAGTCTGGCTACACCTTC
TRBD1	TRBV2	17	TRBJ1-3	-	CAKKGTATQDSGNTIYF	TGTGCCAAGAAGGGGACAGCTACCCAAGACTCTGGAAACACCATATATTTT
-	TRBV5-1	16	TRBJ1-4	-	CASSFETLKGYEKLFF	TGCGCCAGCAGCTTCGAGACTCTCAAGGGGTATGAAAAACTGTTTTTT
-	TRBV28	16	TRBJ2-1	-	CASSLSGRVLVNEQFF	TGTGCCAGCAGTTTGTCGGGCAGGGTCCTTGTCAATGAGCAGTTCTTC
-	TRBV30	10	TRBJ1-1	-	CAWISVRAFF	TGTGCCTGGATTAGCGTCCGGGCTTTCTTT
-	TRBV5-8	16	TRBJ1-5	-	CASREGRGNPKQPQHF	TGTGCCAGCAGGGAAGGGAGGGGGAACCCCAAACAGCCCCAGCATTTT
-	TRBV27	13	TRBJ2-7	-	CASSFTDSYEQYF	TGTGCCAGCAGTTTTACAGACTCCTACGAGCAGTACTTC
-	TRBV18	14	TRBJ1-3	once	CASSPAGYGNTIYF	TGTGCCAGCTCACCAGCGGGATACGGAAACACCATATATTTT
-	TRBV30	13	TRBJ1-5	-	CAWSLGGSQPQHF	TGTGCCTGGAGCTTAGGGGGAAGTCAGCCCCAGCATTTT
TRBD1	TRBV4-1	15	TRBJ1-1	-	CASSPDTGGYTEAFF	TGCGCCAGCAGCCCGGATACAGGGGGATATACTGAAGCTTTCTTT
-	TRBV3-1/TRBV3-2	15	TRBJ2-1	-	CASSHALRGNNEQFF	TGTGCCAGCAGCCATGCGCTCAGGGGTAACAATGAGCAGTTCTTC
TRBD2	TRBV11-1	15	TRBJ2-5	-	CASRSQPLAEETQYF	TGTGCCAGCAGATCTCAGCCCCTAGCGGAAGAGACCCAGTACTTC
TRBD2	TRBV4-1	18	TRBJ2-7	-	CASSQLPPGTSGVYEQYF	TGCGCCAGCAGCCAACTACCACCCGGGACTAGCGGAGTCTACGAGCAGTACTTC
TRBD1	TRBV5-1	16	TRBJ2-2	-	CASSLSGTALTGELFF	TGCGCCAGCAGCTTGTCCGGGACAGCCTTGACCGGGGAGCTGTTTTTT
-	TRBV27	16	TRBJ2-6	-	CASSLGTISGANVLTF	TGTGCCAGCAGTTTAGGCACGATCTCTGGGGCCAACGTCCTGACTTTC
-	TRBV12-3/TRBV12-4	13	TRBJ2-1	-	CASSRQAYNEQFF	TGTGCCAGCAGTAGACAGGCGTACAATGAGCAGTTCTTC
TRBD2	TRBV30	12	TRBJ2-7	-	CALGGAIYEQYF	TGTGCCTTGGGAGGGGCGATCTACGAGCAGTACTTC
-	TRBV2	14	TRBJ2-7	few	CASGTGIIGHEQYF	TGTGCCAGCGGAACAGGGATTATCGGCCACGAGCAGTACTTC
-	TRBV2	15	TRBJ2-2	-	CASSDLSGYTGELFF	TGTGCCAGCAGTGACCTGTCAGGTTACACCGGGGAGCTGTTTTTT
-	TRBV15	14	TRBJ2-2	-	CATNHGLNTGELFF	TGTGCCACCAATCACGGTTTAAACACCGGGGAGCTGTTTTTT
-	TRBV7-2	11	TRBJ2-5	-	CASSLSETQYF	TGTGCCAGCAGCTTATCGGAGACCCAGTACTTC
TRBD1	TRBV5-1	17	TRBJ2-1	-	CASSLRADRGIYNEQFF	TGCGCCAGCAGCCTACGGGCCGACAGGGGGATCTACAATGAGCAGTTCTTC
TRBD1	TRBV15	15	TRBJ2-1	-	CATSRLGQGYNEQFF	TGTGCCACCAGCAGATTGGGACAGGGCTACAATGAGCAGTTCTTC
-	TRBV6-5	14	TRBJ2-7	-	CASRTGVFSYEQYF	TGTGCCAGCAGAACCGGGGTGTTTTCCTACGAGCAGTACTTC
TRBD2	TRBV6-2/TRBV6-3	20	TRBJ2-3	-	CASSYPAPPDSGGAWDTQYF	TGTGCCAGCAGTTATCCGGCCCCTCCGGATAGCGGGGGGGCCTGGGATACGCAGTATTTT
-	TRBV6-1	16	TRBJ1-4	-	CASSGSTGSPNEKLFF	TGTGCCAGCAGTGGGTCCACAGGGTCACCGAATGAAAAACTGTTTTTT
-	TRBV6-5	15	TRBJ1-3	-	CASSYGAISGNTIYF	TGTGCCAGCAGTTACGGGGCTATCTCTGGAAACACCATATATTTT
TRBD1	TRBV7-8	17	TRBJ1-6	-	CASSLYDRGSRNSPLHF	TGTGCCAGCAGCTTATACGACAGGGGGTCTCGGAATTCACCCCTCCACTTT